This T cell receptor (beta chain) was profiled in a study of T cell repertoires in cytomegalovirus infection. For the study at large: Public TCR beta signatures indicated both CMV infection and matching HLA type.

On this clonotype itself: The target antigen is unknown.

V gave up 5 bases and J gave up 0 bases, with 13 bases separating them. The CDR3 totals 15 residues. Germline CDR1 is SGHVT and CDR2 is SQSDAQ. TCRdb processed the reads anew with MiXCR; each CDR3 protein has one entry. The table shows about 490,000 distinct CDR3 sequences, with about a quarter occurring only once. Findings of the study overall: Carriage of CMV together with the relevant HLA was identifiable through cumulative public TCR beta family frequency. HLA-C-restricted CMV clonotypes gave the most frequent clonotype in two of eight donors.

This TCR came from a human donor in good health (CMV status not recorded). Some clones in this sample may be carry-over from other donors' samples. The specimen sequenced was PBMCs. The V gene is TRBV7-4, the J gene TRBJ2-5, with D possibly TRBD1 on 5 matching bases. The CDR3 here is CASSLRATDQETQYF. The CDR3 nucleotides are TGTGCCAGCAGCCTAAGGGCGACAGACCAAGAGACCCAGTACTTC.